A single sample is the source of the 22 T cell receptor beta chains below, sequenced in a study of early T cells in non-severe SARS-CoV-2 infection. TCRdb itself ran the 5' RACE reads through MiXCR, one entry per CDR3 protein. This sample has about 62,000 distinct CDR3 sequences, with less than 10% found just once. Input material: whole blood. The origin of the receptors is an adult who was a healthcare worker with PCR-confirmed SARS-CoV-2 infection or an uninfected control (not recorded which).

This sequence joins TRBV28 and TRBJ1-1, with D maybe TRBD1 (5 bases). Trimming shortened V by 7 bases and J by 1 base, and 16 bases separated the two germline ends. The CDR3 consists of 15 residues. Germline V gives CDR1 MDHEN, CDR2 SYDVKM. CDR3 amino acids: CASKPPGLTNTEAFF. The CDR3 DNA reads TGTGCCAGCAAGCCTCCGGGACTAACGAACACTGAAGCTTTCTTT.

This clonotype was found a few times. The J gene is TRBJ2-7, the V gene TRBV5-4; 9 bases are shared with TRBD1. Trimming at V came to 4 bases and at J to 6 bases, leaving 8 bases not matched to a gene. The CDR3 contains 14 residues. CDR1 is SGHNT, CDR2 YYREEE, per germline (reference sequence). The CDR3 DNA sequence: TGTGCCAGCAGCCTGGGACAGGGCGGGTCCGAGCAGTACGTC. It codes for CASSLGQGGSEQYV.

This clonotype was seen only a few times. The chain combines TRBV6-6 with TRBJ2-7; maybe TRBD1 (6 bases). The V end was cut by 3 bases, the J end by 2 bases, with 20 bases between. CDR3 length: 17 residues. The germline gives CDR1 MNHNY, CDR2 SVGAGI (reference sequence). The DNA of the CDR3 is TGTGCCAGCAGTTATAACGCGGATACAGGGAATGCCTACGAGCAGTACGTC. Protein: CASSYNADTGNAYEQYV.

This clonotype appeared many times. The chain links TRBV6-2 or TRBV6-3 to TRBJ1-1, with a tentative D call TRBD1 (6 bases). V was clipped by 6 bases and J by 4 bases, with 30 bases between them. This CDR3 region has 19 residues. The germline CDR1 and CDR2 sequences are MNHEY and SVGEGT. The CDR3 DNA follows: TGTGCCAGCAGCTCGTTTGGGGGGGCAGTTGGATCACGCGGCACTGAAGCTTTCTTT. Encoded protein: CASSSFGGAVGSRGTEAFF.

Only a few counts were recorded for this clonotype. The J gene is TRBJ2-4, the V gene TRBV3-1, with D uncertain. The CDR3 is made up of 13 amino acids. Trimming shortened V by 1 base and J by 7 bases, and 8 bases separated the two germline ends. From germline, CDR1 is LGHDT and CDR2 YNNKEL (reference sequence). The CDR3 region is CASSQGLYNIQYF. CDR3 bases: TGTGCCAGCAGCCAAGGGCTCTACAACATTCAGTACTTC.

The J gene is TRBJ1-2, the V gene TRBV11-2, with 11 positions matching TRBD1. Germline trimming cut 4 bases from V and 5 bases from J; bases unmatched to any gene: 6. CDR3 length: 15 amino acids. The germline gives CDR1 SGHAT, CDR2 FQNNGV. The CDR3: CASSSGQGAPYGYTF. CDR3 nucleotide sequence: TGTGCCAGCAGCTCCGGACAGGGGGCCCCGTATGGCTACACCTTC.

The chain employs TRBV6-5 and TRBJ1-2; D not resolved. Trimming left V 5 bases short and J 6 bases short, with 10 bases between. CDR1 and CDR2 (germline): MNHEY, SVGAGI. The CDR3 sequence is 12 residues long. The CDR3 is CASSTWTHGYTF. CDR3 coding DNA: TGTGCCAGCAGTACCTGGACGCATGGCTACACCTTC.

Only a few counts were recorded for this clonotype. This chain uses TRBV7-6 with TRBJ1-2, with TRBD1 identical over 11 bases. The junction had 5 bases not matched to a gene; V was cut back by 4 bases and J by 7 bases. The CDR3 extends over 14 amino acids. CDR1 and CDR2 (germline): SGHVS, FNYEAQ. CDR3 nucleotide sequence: TGTGCCAGCAGCTCGGACAGGGGGCTAAGTGGCTACACCTTC. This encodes CASSSDRGLSGYTF.

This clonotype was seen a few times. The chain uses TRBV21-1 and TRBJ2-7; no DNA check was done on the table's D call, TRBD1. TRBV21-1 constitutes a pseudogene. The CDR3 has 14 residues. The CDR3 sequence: CASSKKRQGDEQYV. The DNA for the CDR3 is TGTGCCAGCAGCAAAAAGAGACAGGGGGACGAGCAGTACGTC.

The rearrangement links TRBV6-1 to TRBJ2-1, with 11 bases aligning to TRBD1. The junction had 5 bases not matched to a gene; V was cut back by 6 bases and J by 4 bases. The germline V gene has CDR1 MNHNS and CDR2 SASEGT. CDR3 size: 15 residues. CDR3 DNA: TGTGCCAGCAGGACGGACAGGGGGCTATACAATGAGCAGTTCTTC. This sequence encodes CASRTDRGLYNEQFF.

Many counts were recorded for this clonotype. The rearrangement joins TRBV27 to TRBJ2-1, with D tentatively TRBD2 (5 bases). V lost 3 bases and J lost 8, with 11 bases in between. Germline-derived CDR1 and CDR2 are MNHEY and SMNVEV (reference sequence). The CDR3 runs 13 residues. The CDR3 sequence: CASSFDGIDEQFF. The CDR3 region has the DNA TGTGCCAGCAGTTTCGACGGGATCGATGAGCAGTTCTTC.

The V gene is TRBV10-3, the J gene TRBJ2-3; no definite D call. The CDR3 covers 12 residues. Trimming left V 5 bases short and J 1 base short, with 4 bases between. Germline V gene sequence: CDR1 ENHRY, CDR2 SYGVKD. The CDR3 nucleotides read TGTGCCATCAGTATCGGCACAGATACGCAGTATTTT. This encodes CAISIGTDTQYF.

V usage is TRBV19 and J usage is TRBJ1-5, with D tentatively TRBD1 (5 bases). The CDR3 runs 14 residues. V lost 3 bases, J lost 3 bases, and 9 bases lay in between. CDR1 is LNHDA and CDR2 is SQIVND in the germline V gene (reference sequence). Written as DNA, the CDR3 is TGTGCCAGTAGTATCGACAGCTTCAATCAGCCCCAGCATTTT. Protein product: CASSIDSFNQPQHF.

The CDR3 sequence is CASRAQGNTEAFF. The CDR3 DNA sequence: TGTGCCAGCAGGGCACAGGGGAACACTGAAGCTTTCTTT. This chain links TRBV6-5 with TRBJ1-1; a possible D gene is TRBD1 (6 bases). The CDR3 contains 13 residues. V was trimmed by 6 bases and J by 1 base, leaving 9 bases between them. Per the germline V gene, CDR1 is MNHEY and CDR2 is SVGAGI.

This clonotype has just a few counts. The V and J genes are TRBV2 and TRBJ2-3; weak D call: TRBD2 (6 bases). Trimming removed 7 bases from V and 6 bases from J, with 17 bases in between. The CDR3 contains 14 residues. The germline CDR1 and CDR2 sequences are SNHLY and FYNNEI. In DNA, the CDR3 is TGTGCCAGCACTAACCCGGGGGTTGTGGATACGCAGTATTTT. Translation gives CASTNPGVVDTQYF.

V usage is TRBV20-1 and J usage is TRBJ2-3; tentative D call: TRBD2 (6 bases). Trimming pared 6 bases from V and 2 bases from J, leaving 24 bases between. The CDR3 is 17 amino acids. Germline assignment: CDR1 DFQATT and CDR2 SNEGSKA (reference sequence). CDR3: CSATESGTSAHTDTQYF. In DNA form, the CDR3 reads TGCAGTGCAACCGAGTCCGGGACTTCGGCCCACACAGATACGCAGTATTTT.

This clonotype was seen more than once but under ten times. The CDR3 loop is CASSQTGKSSYEQYV. The CDR3 DNA reads as TGTGCCAGCAGCCAGACAGGGAAGAGCTCCTACGAGCAGTACGTC. The V gene is TRBV21-1, the J gene TRBJ2-7; the table's D call, TRBD1, was not checked against the DNA. TRBV21-1 has pseudogene status. The CDR3 covers 15 residues.

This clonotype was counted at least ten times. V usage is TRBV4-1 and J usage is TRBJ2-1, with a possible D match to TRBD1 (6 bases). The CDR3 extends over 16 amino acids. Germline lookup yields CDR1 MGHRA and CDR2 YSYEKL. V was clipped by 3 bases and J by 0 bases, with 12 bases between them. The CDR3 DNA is TGCGCCAGCAGCCATACTAGGGGGAGCTCCTACAATGAGCAGTTCTTC. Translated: CASSHTRGSSYNEQFF.

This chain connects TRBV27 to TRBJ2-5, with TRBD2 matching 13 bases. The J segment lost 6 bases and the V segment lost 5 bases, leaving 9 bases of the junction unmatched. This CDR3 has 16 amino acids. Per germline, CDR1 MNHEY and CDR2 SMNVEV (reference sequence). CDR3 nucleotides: TGTGCCAGCAGTCCAGAACCGGGACTAGCGGGGAAGACCCAGTACTTC. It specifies CASSPEPGLAGKTQYF.

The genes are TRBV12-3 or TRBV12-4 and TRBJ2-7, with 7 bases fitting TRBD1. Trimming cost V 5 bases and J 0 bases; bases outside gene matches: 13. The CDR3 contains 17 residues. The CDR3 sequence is CASSGWDRSPSSYEQYV. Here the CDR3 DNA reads TGTGCCAGCAGTGGCTGGGACAGAAGCCCGAGCTCCTACGAGCAGTACGTC.

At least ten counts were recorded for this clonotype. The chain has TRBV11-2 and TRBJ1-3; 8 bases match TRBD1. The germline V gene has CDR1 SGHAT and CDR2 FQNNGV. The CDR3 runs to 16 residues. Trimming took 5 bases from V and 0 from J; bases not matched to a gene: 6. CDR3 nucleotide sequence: TGTGCCAGCAGCCCCCGGACAGGGAACTCTGGAAACACCATATATTTT. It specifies CASSPRTGNSGNTIYF.

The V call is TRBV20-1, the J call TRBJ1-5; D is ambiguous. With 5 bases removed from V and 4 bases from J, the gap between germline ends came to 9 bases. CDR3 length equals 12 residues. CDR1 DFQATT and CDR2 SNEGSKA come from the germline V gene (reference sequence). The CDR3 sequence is CSAGTVNQPQHF. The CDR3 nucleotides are TGCAGTGCTGGTACAGTGAATCAGCCCCAGCATTTT.